One sample yielded the 10 T cell receptor beta chains listed below, sequenced in a study of T cell repertoires in cytomegalovirus infection. Their antigen targets remain unknown. Each CDR3 protein is one row after TCRdb ran MiXCR on the reads. This sample carries 49,000 or so distinct CDR3 sequences, 15% to 25% of them seen once, and the ten largest clones take about 55%. Sequenced material: CD8+ T cells from cultured PBMCs, taken from culture after CMV antigen stimulation. Receptors were obtained from a human donor in good health (CMV status not recorded). Some clones in this sample may be carry-over from other donors' samples.

This clonotype was observed a few times. The CDR3 is CASSLGQGEAFF. The CDR3 region has the DNA TGTGCCAGCAGCCTCGGACAGGGTGAAGCTTTCTTT. The V gene is TRBV5-4, the J gene TRBJ1-1, with TRBD1 matching 8 bases. Losses at the gene ends were 4 bases for V and 7 bases for J; bases not matched to a gene: 3. This CDR3 comprises 12 residues. Germline CDR1 SGHNT, CDR2 YYREEE (reference sequence).

This clonotype was observed a single time. At one boundary the junction diverges from the germline segment, which might be a read error. The chain is built from TRBV28 and TRBJ2-3, with 7 nucleotides matching TRBD2. Looked up from germline, CDR1 is MDHEN and CDR2 is SYDVKM. The CDR3 is 14 amino acids. The CDR3 DNA reads TGTTCCAGCAGTTTTCTAGCGGGCACAGATACGCAGTATTTT. Translating it yields CSSSFLAGTDTQYF. Full variable domain (rest looked up from reference TRBV28 and TRBJ2-3): DVKVTQSSRYLVKRTGEKVFLECVQDMDHENMFWYRQDPGLGLRLIYFSYDVKMKEKGDIPEGYSVSREKKERFSLILESASTNQTSMYLCSSSFLAGTDTQYFGPGTRLTVL.

This clonotype showed up just once. The chain joins TRBV28 to TRBJ1-2; D gene uncertain. Germline loops: CDR1 MDHEN, CDR2 SYDVKM. The CDR3 is 15 residues long. V gave up 5 bases and J gave up 4 bases, with 17 bases separating them. The CDR3 is CASSLTSRWSYGYTF. Here the CDR3 DNA reads TGTGCCAGCAGTCTAACCTCTCGCTGGAGCTATGGCTACACCTTC.

Comment on this clonotype: At one end the junction does not follow the germline gene, possibly because of a read error. This chain links TRBV7-6 with TRBJ2-5; D is uncertain. CDR1 and CDR2 from the germline V gene are SGHVS and FNYEAQ. CDR3 length: 11 residues. The CDR3 DNA follows: TGTGCCGGCAGCTACTCAGAGACCCAGTACTTC. Protein: CAGSYSETQYF.

This chain joins TRBV6-6 and TRBJ2-7; perhaps TRBD2 as D (5 bases). The CDR3 sequence is 13 residues long. CDR1 and CDR2 (germline): MNHNY, SVGAGI (reference sequence). V dropped 5 bases and J dropped 6 bases, with 14 bases sitting between them. Here the CDR3 DNA reads TGTGCCAGCAGTCCGGGAAGGGATCGCGAGCAGTACTTC. It is translated as CASSPGRDREQYF.

In its sample, this clonotype was seen many times. This sequence joins TRBV19 and TRBJ1-5; D is possibly TRBD1 (5 bases). CDR1 and CDR2 from the germline V gene are LNHDA and SQIVND (reference sequence). The V end lost 5 bases, the J end lost 4 bases, and 12 bases lay between the germline ends. There are 14 residues in the CDR3. The CDR3 sequence: CASSYLGGNQPQHF. The CDR3 nucleotides are TGTGCCAGTAGTTATCTGGGGGGAAATCAGCCCCAGCATTTT. Full variable domain (outside the CDR3, taken from reference TRBV19 and TRBJ1-5): DGGITQSPKYLFRKEGQNVTLSCEQNLNHDAMYWYRQDPGQGLRLIYYSQIVNDFQKGDIAEGYSVSREKKESFPLTVTSAQKNPTAFYLCASSYLGGNQPQHFGDGTRLSIL.

Ten or more counts support this clonotype. The chain recombines TRBV11-1 with TRBJ1-2; D not resolved. The CDR3 spans 15 residues. Germline CDR1 SGHAT, CDR2 FQDESV (reference sequence). The V and J ends lost 3 bases and 4 bases respectively, with 15 bases between them. This CDR3 is CASSLGGSHGYGYTF. The DNA of the CDR3 is TGTGCCAGCAGCTTGGGAGGTTCCCACGGCTATGGCTACACCTTC.

Concerning this clonotype: At one of its ends the junction is not consistent with the germline gene, which may arise from a read error. This chain connects TRBV7-6 to TRBJ2-1, with 7 bases aligning to TRBD2. CDR3 size: 16 residues. The germline CDR1 and CDR2 sequences are SGHVS and FNYEAQ. CDR3 sequence reads: CANSLQPGGSYNEQFF. Here the CDR3 DNA reads TGTGCCAACAGCCTCCAGCCGGGAGGCTCCTACAATGAGCAGTTCTTC.

This clonotype was picked up many times. The chain employs TRBV19 and TRBJ2-3, with D possibly matching TRBD1 (5 bases). Germline-derived CDR1 and CDR2 are LNHDA and SQIVND (reference sequence). The CDR3 contains 14 residues. The ends were cut back, 2 bases at V and 3 bases at J, with 9 bases in the middle. CDR3 protein: CASSITGITDTQYF. For the CDR3, the DNA is TGTGCCAGTAGTATAACAGGCATAACAGATACGCAGTATTTT.

Relative to its sample, this clonotype is medium-sized. The V gene is TRBV7-8, the J gene TRBJ2-5; the match to TRBD1 covers 9 bases. V shed 5 bases, J shed 5 bases, and the junction held 9 bases outside the gene matches. Per the germline V gene, CDR1 is SGHVS and CDR2 is FQNEAQ. The length of the CDR3 is 15 residues. DNA of the CDR3: TGTGCCAGCAGCCCACCCGGGACAGGGAAGGAGACCCAGTACTTC. This gives the protein CASSPPGTGKETQYF.